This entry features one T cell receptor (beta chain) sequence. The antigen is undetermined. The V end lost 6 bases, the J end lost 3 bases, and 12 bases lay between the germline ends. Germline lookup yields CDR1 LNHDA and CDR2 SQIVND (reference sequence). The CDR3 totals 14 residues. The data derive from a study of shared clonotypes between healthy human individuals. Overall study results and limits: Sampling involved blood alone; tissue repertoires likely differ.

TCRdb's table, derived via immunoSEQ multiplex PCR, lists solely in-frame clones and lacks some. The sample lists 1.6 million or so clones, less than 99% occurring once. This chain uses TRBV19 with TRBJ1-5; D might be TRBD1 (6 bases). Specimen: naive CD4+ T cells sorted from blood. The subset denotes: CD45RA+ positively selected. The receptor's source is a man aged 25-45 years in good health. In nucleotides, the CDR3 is TGTGCCAGTAGGATCACAGGGATCAATCAGCCCCAGCATTTT. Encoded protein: CASRITGINQPQHF.